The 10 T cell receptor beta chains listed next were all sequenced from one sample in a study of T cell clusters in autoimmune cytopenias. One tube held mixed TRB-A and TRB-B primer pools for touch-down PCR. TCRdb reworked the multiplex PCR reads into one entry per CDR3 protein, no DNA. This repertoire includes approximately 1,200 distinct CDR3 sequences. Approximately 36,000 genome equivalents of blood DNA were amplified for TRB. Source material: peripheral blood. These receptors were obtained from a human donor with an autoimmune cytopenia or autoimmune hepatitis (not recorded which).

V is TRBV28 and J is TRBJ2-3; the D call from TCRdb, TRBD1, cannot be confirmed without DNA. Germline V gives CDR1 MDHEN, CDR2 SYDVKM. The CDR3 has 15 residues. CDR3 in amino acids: CASSDRFRGTDTQYF.

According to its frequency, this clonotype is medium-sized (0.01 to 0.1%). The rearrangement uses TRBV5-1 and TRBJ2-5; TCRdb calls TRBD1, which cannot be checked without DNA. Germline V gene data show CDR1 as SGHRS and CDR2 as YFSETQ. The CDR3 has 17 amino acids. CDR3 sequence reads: CASSYGTGGARQETQYF.

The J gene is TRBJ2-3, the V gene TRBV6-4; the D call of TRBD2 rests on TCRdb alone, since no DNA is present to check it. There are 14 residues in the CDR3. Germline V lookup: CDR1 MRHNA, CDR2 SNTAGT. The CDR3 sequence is CASSASGGTDTQYF.

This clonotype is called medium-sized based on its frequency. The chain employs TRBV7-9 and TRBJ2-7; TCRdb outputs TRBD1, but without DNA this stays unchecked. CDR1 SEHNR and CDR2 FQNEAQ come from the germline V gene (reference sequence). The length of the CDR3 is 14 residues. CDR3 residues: CASSPGQALYEQYF.

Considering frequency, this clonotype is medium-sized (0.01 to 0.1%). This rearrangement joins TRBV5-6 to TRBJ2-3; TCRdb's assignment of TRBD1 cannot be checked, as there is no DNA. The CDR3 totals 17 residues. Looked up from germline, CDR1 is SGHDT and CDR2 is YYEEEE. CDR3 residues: CASSSTQGNPYTDTQYF.

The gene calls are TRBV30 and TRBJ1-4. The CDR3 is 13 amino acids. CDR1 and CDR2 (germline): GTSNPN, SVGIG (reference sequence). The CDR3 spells CAWSVGREGKLFF.

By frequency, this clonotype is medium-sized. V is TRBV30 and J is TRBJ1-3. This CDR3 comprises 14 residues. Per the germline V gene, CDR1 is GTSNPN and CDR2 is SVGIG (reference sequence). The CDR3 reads CAWRSDRGGNTIYF.

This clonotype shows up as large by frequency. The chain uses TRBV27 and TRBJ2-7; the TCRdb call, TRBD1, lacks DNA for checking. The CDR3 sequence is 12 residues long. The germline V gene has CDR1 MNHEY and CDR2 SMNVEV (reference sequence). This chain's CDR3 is CASSLRGYEQYF.

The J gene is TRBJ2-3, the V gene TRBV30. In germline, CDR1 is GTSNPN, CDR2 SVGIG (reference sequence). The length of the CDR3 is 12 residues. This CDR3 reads CAWSALGDTQYF.

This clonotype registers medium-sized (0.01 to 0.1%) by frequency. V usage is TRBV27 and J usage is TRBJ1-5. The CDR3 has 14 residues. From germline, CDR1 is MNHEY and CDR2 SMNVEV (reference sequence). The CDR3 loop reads CASSLNGVNQPQHF.